Listed here are 16 T cell receptor beta chains from one sample, sequenced in a study of T cells in Graves' hyperthyroidism and ophthalmopathy. TCR beta CDR3 regions were amplified from RNA transcripts. HTBI primers were used for first-round RT-PCR of the TCR CDR3. MiXCR, applied by TCRdb to the multiplex PCR reads, yields one record per CDR3 protein. The sample gives approximately 690,000 distinct CDR3 sequences, 20% of which show up once; roughly 30% is in the top ten. Sequences were obtained from blood. The receptors shown here come from a man aged 30 to 39 with Graves' ophthalmopathy.

This clonotype was seen only a few times. The rearrangement joins TRBV12-3 or TRBV12-4 to TRBJ1-1; D not certain. Trimming shortened V by 6 bases and J by 5 bases, and 7 bases separated the two germline ends. The CDR3 runs to 11 residues. The CDR3, as DNA: TGTGCCAGCAGAAATTTGACTGAAGCTTTCTTT. Translation: CASRNLTEAFF.

This clonotype was counted only a few times. The CDR3 here is CSARGFGNTIYF. Written as DNA, the CDR3 is TGCAGTGCTAGAGGGTTTGGGAACACCATATATTTT. The chain has TRBV20-1 and TRBJ1-3; no firm D call. V was cut by 1 base and J by 7 bases, with 8 bases left in between. Germline V CDR1 and CDR2: DFQATT, SNEGSKA (reference sequence). The CDR3 is 12 amino acids.

The sample holds many counts of this clonotype. The V call is TRBV7-2, the J call TRBJ2-5, with TRBD2 matching 16 bases. The J segment lost 4 bases and the V segment lost 0 bases, leaving 2 bases of the junction unmatched. The CDR3 is 17 amino acids. CDR1 is SGHTA, CDR2 FQGNSA, per germline. CDR3 residues: CASSLAGLAGGGETQYF. The CDR3 bases are TGTGCCAGCAGCTTAGCGGGACTAGCGGGAGGGGGAGAGACCCAGTACTTC.

The chain couples TRBV14 to TRBJ1-1; possible D gene TRBD1, 5 bases. The CDR3 sequence is 17 residues long. The V and J ends lost 2 bases and 1 base respectively, with 17 bases between them. Germline loops: CDR1 SGHDN, CDR2 FVKESK. CDR3 sequence (DNA): TGTGCCAGCAGCCAAAGAGGGGTCATAGGGACGAACACTGAAGCTTTCTTT. Its translation is CASSQRGVIGTNTEAFF.

This clonotype appeared a few times. V and J are TRBV12-3 or TRBV12-4 and TRBJ2-2, with D unclear. Trimming removed 7 bases at V and 6 bases at J, with 12 bases between. The CDR3 extends over 13 amino acids. Written as DNA, the CDR3 is TGTGCCAGCACCCGCCGCTCCTCCGGGGAGCTGTTTTTT. It specifies CASTRRSSGELFF.

This clonotype has more than one count but fewer than ten. The CDR3 DNA is TGTGCCATCAGCGAGACTAGCGGCGAAGAGACCCAGTACTTC. Protein product: CAISETSGEETQYF. V and J are TRBV10-3 and TRBJ2-5; 9 bases agree with TRBD2. The CDR3 runs to 14 residues. V dropped 6 bases and J dropped 3; count of bases not matched to a gene: 5. Per the germline V gene, CDR1 is ENHRY and CDR2 is SYGVKD.

The chain recombines TRBV6-5 with TRBJ2-2, with D unclear. In germline, CDR1 is MNHEY, CDR2 SVGAGI. The CDR3 has 13 amino acids. The V end was cut by 5 bases, the J end by 0 bases, with 4 bases between. CDR3 amino acids: CASSHTNTGELFF. The CDR3 DNA reads TGTGCCAGCAGTCACACGAACACCGGGGAGCTGTTTTTT.

The chain uses TRBV10-2 and TRBJ2-1, with 7 bases aligning to TRBD1. The CDR3 covers 15 residues. V shed 2 bases and J 9 bases; nucleotides not matched to a gene: 10. The germline gives CDR1 WSHSY, CDR2 SAAADI. The CDR3 reads CASSEPGQEGGEQFF. CDR3 nucleotide sequence: TGCGCCAGCAGTGAGCCCGGACAGGAAGGCGGTGAGCAGTTCTTC.

This sequence joins TRBV12-3 or TRBV12-4 and TRBJ2-7; 9 positions match TRBD1. V lost 6 bases and J lost 2; bases outside the gene matches: 8. This CDR3 comprises 15 residues. The CDR3 here is CASRNRDRGTYEQYF. CDR3 DNA sequence: TGTGCCAGCAGGAACCGCGACAGGGGGACCTACGAGCAGTACTTC.

This clonotype was seen many times. The chain combines TRBV28 with TRBJ1-2, with D perhaps matching TRBD1 (5 bases). This CDR3 spans 16 amino acids. The V end lost 6 bases, the J end lost 5 bases, and 22 bases lay between the germline ends. Looked up from germline, CDR1 is MDHEN and CDR2 is SYDVKM. CDR3 region: CASSPMNRRSPYGYTF. Written as DNA, the CDR3 is TGTGCCAGCAGCCCTATGAACAGGCGCAGCCCTTATGGCTACACCTTC.

There are a few counts of this clonotype. A junction end diverges from the germline sequence, so it may reflect a read error. The CDR3 region is CASSQTGGPNEQFF. The DNA of the CDR3 is TGCGCCAGCAGCCAAACGGGAGGGCCCAATGAGCAGTTCTTC. This chain joins TRBV11-2 and TRBJ2-1; 8 bases fit TRBD2. Germline loops: CDR1 SGHAT, CDR2 FQNNGV. The CDR3 is made up of 14 amino acids.

V is TRBV4-3 and J is TRBJ1-3; the D is unclear. Germline V gene sequence: CDR1 LGHNA, CDR2 YSLEER. Trimming shortened V by 1 base and J by 0 bases, and 7 bases separated the two germline ends. The CDR3 is 15 residues long. The CDR3 region is CASSQGLGSGNTIYF. As DNA, the CDR3 is TGCGCCAGCAGCCAAGGCCTGGGCTCTGGAAACACCATATATTTT.

The table lists this clonotype with a few counts. The rearrangement uses TRBV27 and TRBJ2-7, with D possibly being TRBD1 (6 bases). The CDR3 length is 13 residues. The germline V gene has CDR1 MNHEY and CDR2 SMNVEV (reference sequence). Trimming pared 4 bases from V and 3 bases from J, leaving 10 bases between. CDR3 amino acids: CASSSWGLYEQYF. CDR3 nucleotide sequence: TGTGCCAGCAGTTCTTGGGGGCTCTACGAGCAGTACTTC.

This clonotype was counted many times. This rearrangement joins TRBV28 to TRBJ1-1; D is possibly TRBD1 (5 bases). The CDR3 sequence is 13 residues long. CDR1 is MDHEN, CDR2 SYDVKM, per germline. The V end was cut by 6 bases, the J end by 2 bases, with 10 bases between. CDR3 residues: CASRITGNTEAFF. The CDR3 DNA reads TGTGCCAGCAGGATAACAGGAAACACTGAAGCTTTCTTT.

The chain recombines TRBV19 with TRBJ2-7, with D perhaps TRBD1 or TRBD2 (5 bases each). V was clipped by 5 bases and J by 6 bases, with 20 bases between them. Per the germline V gene, CDR1 is LNHDA and CDR2 is SQIVND (reference sequence). This CDR3 is built from 15 residues. Written as DNA, the CDR3 is TGTGCCAGTAGTGGGGGACCACGGAGTACCTTCGAGCAGTACTTC. Its protein is CASSGGPRSTFEQYF.

This clonotype has ten or more counts. The genes are TRBV12-3 or TRBV12-4 and TRBJ2-7; D is perhaps TRBD2 (6 bases). Trimming removed 5 bases at V and 7 bases at J, with 12 bases between. The CDR3 covers 12 residues. CDR3 amino acids: CASSPGELEQYF. The CDR3 DNA reads TGTGCCAGCAGTCCGGGGGAATTGGAGCAGTACTTC.